These T cell receptor beta chains were read from a single sample in a study of blood T cells in healthy people across ages. From the 5' RACE reads, TCRdb called clonotypes with MiXCR, one entry per CDR3 protein. Among 600,000 or so distinct CDR3 sequences, 40% to 50% were seen once, and the ten largest hold about 22%. Sequencing was carried out using blood. Every receptor here comes from an elderly man in good health. Each CDR3 is given with its conserved first and last residue.

J gene | V gene | CDR3 protein
TRBJ1-6 | TRBV6-2/TRBV6-3 | CASSYKNSPLHF
TRBJ2-7 | TRBV9 | CASSVLGSGNYEQYF
TRBJ2-7 | TRBV27 | CASSLADPPYEQYF
TRBJ2-3 | TRBV28 | CASSPGSLGTDTQYF
TRBJ2-5 | TRBV12-3/TRBV12-4 | CASSLIAEETQYF
TRBJ2-7 | TRBV6-2/TRBV6-3 | CASTTDSYEQYF
TRBJ2-3 | TRBV12-3/TRBV12-4 | CASTLFEGAAGTDTQYF
TRBJ1-1 | TRBV29-1 | CSVPRQGGSKNTEAFF
TRBJ2-4 | TRBV29-1 | CSVALVVGSRGNIQYF
TRBJ1-4 | TRBV20-1 | CSGRVLPEKLFF
TRBJ2-5 | TRBV29-1 | CSAAESQETQYF
TRBJ2-1 | TRBV6-2/TRBV6-3 | CASRTGLYRTHMYNEQFF
TRBJ2-1 | TRBV7-2 | CASSLAFASPYNEQFF
TRBJ1-2 | TRBV2 | CASSEMAGDGTF
TRBJ2-3 | TRBV4-3 | CASRAGAGKLTDTQYF
TRBJ2-7 | TRBV10-3 | CAISESTYEQYF
TRBJ1-1 | TRBV6-2/TRBV6-3 | CASQRASSGWGSEAFF
NA | TRBV4-2 | CASSKGTGALSSYNEQYF
TRBJ2-3 | TRBV7-8 | CASSPNVAGGRGGPDTQYF
TRBJ2-2 | TRBV10-3 | CAISERGEPTGELFF
TRBJ1-1 | TRBV29-1 | CSGGQFLEAFF
TRBJ2-3 | TRBV20-1 | CSAKPGQGATDTQYF
TRBJ2-7 | TRBV10-3 | CAISEQSYEQYF
TRBJ1-1 | TRBV12-3/TRBV12-4 | CASSLEGLAEAFF
TRBJ2-3 | TRBV12-3/TRBV12-4 | CASSLGGPDGDTQYF
TRBJ1-1 | TRBV29-1 | CSVSSGTSMNTEAFF
TRBJ2-5 | TRBV7-2 | CANSLEIAGGLETQYF
TRBJ2-7 | TRBV5-5 | CASSLHQGGTYEQYF
TRBJ2-1 | TRBV20-1 | CSASEYNEQFF
TRBJ1-2 | TRBV6-2/TRBV6-3 | CASSYTTGGYGYTF
TRBJ2-7 | TRBV7-2 | CASSLAVGTGSYEQYF
TRBJ2-7 | TRBV9 | CASSAGPEQYF
TRBJ2-3 | TRBV3-1 | CASSLAQRAQYF
TRBJ1-1 | TRBV6-5 | CASSYGRTEAFF
TRBJ2-1 | TRBV5-1 | CASSLPGGGYNEQFF
NA | TRBV20-1 | CSASYGGRLEETQYF
TRBJ2-2 | TRBV7-2 | CASSLNLRGHSGELFF
TRBJ1-2 | TRBV20-1 | CSARTGPNYGYTF
TRBJ1-2 | TRBV5-1 | CASSRPPGTDYGYTF
TRBJ1-4 | TRBV4-3 | CASSQDLGTAVEKLFF
NA | TRBV12-3/TRBV12-4 | CASSLGTSGGLKETQYF
TRBJ2-1 | TRBV28 | CASSTLRLAGTWGSNEQFF
TRBJ2-4 | TRBV6-1 | CASSGTDKNIQYF
TRBJ2-3 | TRBV7-2 | CASSVAATTDTQYF
TRBJ2-1 | TRBV15 | CAVQAGGGYNEQFF
TRBJ1-3 | TRBV7-2 | CASSLVGGSGNTIYF
NA | TRBV7-9 | CASNHDRETQYF
TRBJ2-7 | TRBV12-3/TRBV12-4 | CASSLALGRQYF
TRBJ2-1 | TRBV7-9 | CASSVDRGPHDEQFF
TRBJ1-5 | TRBV15 | CATSAAGGNNQPQHF
TRBJ2-7 | TRBV2 | CASSRTGDYEQYF
TRBJ2-6 | TRBV12-3/TRBV12-4 | CASSHPGGKANVLTF
TRBJ1-2 | TRBV12-3/TRBV12-4 | CASSSAPGVMGYTF
TRBJ2-3 | TRBV29-1 | CSGLVSTDTQYF
TRBJ2-7 | TRBV20-1 | CSARGLGWSPYEQYF